The source of this T cell receptor (beta chain) is a study of post-analysis software for immune sequencing data. Whole-study context: In terms of disease course, relapsing-remitting, secondary progressive and progressive-relapsing multiple sclerosis were included.

Study results and limitations: The study found TRBV5-6, TRBV5-1 and TRBV20-1 among four to six TRBV segments more frequent in patients than controls. Under F measure analysis, samples from one preparation batch co-clustered strongly. The study found significantly lower normalized Chao1 diversity in multiple sclerosis patients than in controls.

J gave up 2 bases and V 2 bases, and 4 bases lay outside the gene matches. Germline values: CDR1 DFQATT, CDR2 SNEGSKA (reference sequence). The CDR3 sequence is 15 residues long. Comments on this clonotype: Its antigen remains unidentified.

Unique molecular identifiers had been added to the TCR beta cDNA libraries. Yield was 500,000 or so cDNA molecules from roughly 0.93 to 9.6 million T cells. TCRdb re-analysed the PCR reads in MiXCR, keeping a single row per CDR3 protein. The table has approximately 630,000 distinct CDR3 sequences, 59% seen once. The clonotype originates from a girl between 2 and 10 years old with multiple sclerosis. The source material was blood. V gene TRBV20-1 combines with J gene TRBJ2-1; 9 bases line up with TRBD2. The CDR3 nucleotides are TGCAGTGCTAGATTAGCGGGGGTCACCTACAATGAGCAGTTCTTC. Protein: CSARLAGVTYNEQFF.